The TCR beta chain described here comes from a study of T cell responses to AZD1222 COVID-19 vaccine. Per the germline V gene, CDR1 is ENHRY and CDR2 is SYGVKD. This CDR3 spans 14 amino acids. Trimming stripped 6 bases from V and 1 base from J, with 10 bases between. Only in-frame clones appear in the TCRdb table, and some are missing; sequencing was by immunoSEQ multiplex PCR. This sample carries approximately 17,000 clones, about three quarters of them seen once, and the ten largest clones take 11% to 15%. Researchers grouped second doses given at about 4 or about 12 weeks into one pool. Study-level results: Donor demographics were predominantly white British with a female majority; clonal diversity may be underestimated.

Concerning this clone itself: Its antigen remains unknown.

The source was peripheral blood, collected 28 days after the second AZD1222 dose. This clonotype was sampled from an adult who received the AZD1222 COVID-19 vaccine. This sequence joins TRBV10-3 and TRBJ1-5; D is unclear. In nucleotides, the CDR3 is TGTGCCATCAGCGAAGAAATAAGCAATCAGCCCCAGCATTTT. Translating gives CAISEEISNQPQHF.